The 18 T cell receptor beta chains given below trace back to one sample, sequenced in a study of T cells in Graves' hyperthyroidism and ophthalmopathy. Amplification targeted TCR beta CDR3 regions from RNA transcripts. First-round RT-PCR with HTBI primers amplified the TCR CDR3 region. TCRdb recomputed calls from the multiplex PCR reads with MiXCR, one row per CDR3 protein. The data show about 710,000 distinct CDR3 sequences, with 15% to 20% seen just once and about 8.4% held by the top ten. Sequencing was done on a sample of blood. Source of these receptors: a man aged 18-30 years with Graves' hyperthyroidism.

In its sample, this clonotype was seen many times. CDR3 nucleotides: TGTGCCAGCAGGGACACCAATCAGCCCCAGCATTTT. Amino acids: CASRDTNQPQHF. The rearrangement links TRBV6-2 or TRBV6-3 to TRBJ1-5; D is possibly TRBD1 (5 bases). This CDR3 contains 12 residues. Germline V lookup: CDR1 MNHEY, CDR2 SVGEGT. The V end lost 6 bases, the J end lost 3 bases, and 6 bases lay between the germline ends.

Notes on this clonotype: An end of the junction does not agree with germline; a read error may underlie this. DNA for the CDR3: TGTGCCGGCAGTTTCCCACAGGGGACAACCAAAAACATTCAGTACTTC. Protein product: CAGSFPQGTTKNIQYF. The chain uses TRBV27 and TRBJ2-4; 7 nucleotides line up with TRBD1. CDR1 is MNHEY and CDR2 is SMNVEV in the germline V gene (reference sequence). This CDR3 is 16 amino acids long.

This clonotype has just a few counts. Written as DNA, the CDR3 is TGTGCCACCAGCAGAGAGGGGCCGACCGGGGAGCTGTTTTTT. Its protein product is CATSREGPTGELFF. This sequence joins TRBV15 and TRBJ2-2, with a tentative D call TRBD1 (5 bases). Trimming stripped 0 bases from V and 5 bases from J, with 7 bases between. Looked up from germline, CDR1 is LNHNV and CDR2 is YYDKDF (reference sequence). The CDR3 covers 14 residues.

CDR3 region: CASSLGPRMGNTIYF. The DNA for the CDR3 is TGTGCCAGCAGTCTAGGGCCGAGGATGGGAAACACCATATATTTT. The V gene is TRBV6-1, the J gene TRBJ1-3; D gene unclear. Germline V gene lookup returns CDR1 MNHNS and CDR2 SASEGT. The CDR3 runs 15 residues. Trimming left V 5 bases short and J 4 bases short, with 15 bases between.

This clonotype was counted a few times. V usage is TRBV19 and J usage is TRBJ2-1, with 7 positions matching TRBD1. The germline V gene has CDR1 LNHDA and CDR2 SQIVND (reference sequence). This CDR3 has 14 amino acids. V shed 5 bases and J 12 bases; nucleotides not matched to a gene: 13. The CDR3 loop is CASSGNRGSLRQFF. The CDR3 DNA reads TGTGCCAGTAGTGGGAACAGGGGCTCCCTGCGGCAGTTCTTC.

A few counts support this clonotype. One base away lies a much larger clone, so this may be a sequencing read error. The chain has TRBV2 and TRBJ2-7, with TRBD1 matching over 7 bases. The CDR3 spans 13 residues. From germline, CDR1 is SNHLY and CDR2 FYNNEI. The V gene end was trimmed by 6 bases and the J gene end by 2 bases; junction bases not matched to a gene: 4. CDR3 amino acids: CASSWQGAYEQYF. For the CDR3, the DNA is TGTGCCAGCAGCTGGCAGGGGGCCTACGAGCAGTACTTC.

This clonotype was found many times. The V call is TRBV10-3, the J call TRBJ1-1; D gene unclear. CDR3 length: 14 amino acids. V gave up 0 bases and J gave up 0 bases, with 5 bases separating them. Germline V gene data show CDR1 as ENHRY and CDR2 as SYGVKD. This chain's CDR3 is CAISESGLNTEAFF. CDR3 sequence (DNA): TGTGCCATCAGTGAGTCCGGTTTGAACACTGAAGCTTTCTTT.

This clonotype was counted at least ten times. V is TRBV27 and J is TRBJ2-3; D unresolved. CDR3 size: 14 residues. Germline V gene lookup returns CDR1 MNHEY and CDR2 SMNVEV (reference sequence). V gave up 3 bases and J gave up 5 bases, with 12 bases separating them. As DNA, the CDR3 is TGTGCCAGCAGTTTGAACAGATGGCGAGATACGCAGTATTTT. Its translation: CASSLNRWRDTQYF.

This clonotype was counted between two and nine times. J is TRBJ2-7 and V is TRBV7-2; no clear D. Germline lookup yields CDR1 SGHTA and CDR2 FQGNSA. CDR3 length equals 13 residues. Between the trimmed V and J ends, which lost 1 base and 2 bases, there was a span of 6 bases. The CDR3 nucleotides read TGTGCCAGCAGCTTAGTTCGTACCTACGAGCAGTACTTC. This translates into CASSLVRTYEQYF.

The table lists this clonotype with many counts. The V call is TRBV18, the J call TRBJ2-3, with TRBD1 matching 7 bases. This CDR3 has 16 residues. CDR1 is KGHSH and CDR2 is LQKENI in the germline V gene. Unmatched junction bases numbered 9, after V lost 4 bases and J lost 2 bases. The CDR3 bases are TGTGCCAGCTCACAAAAACAGGGGCTTGCCACAGATACGCAGTATTTT. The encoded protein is CASSQKQGLATDTQYF.

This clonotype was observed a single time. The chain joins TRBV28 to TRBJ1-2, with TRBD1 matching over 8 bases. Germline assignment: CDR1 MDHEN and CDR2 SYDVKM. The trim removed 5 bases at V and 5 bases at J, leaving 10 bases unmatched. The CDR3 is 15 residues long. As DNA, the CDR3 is TGTGCCAGCAGTCCCCGGCGGACAGGGCGGTATGGCTACACCTTC. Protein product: CASSPRRTGRYGYTF.

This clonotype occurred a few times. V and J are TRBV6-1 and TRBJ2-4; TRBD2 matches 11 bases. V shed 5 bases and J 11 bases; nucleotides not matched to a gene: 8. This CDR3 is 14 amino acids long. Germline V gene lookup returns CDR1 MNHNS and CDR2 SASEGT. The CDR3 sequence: CASSPTSGSILQYF. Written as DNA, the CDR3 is TGTGCCAGCAGTCCAACTAGCGGGAGTATACTTCAGTACTTC.

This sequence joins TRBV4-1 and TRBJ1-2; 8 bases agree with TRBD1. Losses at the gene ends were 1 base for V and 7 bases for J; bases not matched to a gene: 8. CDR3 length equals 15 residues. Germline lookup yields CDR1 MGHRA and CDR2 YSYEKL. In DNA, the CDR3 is TGCGCCAGCAGCCAAGTTGTGACAGGGGCTCGTGGCTACACCTTC. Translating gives CASSQVVTGARGYTF.

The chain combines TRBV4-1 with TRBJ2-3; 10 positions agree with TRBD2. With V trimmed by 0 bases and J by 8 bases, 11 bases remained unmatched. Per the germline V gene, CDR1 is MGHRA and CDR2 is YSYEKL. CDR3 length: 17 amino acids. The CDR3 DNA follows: TGCGCCAGCAGCCAAGAAGGGCTAGCGGGAGTGTCAGGTACGCAGTATTTT. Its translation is CASSQEGLAGVSGTQYF.

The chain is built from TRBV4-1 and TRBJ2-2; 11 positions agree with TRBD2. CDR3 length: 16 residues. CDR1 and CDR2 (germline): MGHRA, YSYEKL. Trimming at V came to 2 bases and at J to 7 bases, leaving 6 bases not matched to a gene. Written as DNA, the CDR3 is TGCGCCAGCAGCCAAAGACTAGCGGGATCGAACGGGGAGCTGTTTTTT. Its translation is CASSQRLAGSNGELFF.

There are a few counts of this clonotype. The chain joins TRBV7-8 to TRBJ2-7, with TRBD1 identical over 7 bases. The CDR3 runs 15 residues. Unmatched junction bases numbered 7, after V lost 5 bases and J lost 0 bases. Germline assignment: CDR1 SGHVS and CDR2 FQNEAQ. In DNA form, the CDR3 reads TGTGCCAGCAGCGTCCTGACAGGGAGCTCCTACGAGCAGTACTTC. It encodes CASSVLTGSSYEQYF.

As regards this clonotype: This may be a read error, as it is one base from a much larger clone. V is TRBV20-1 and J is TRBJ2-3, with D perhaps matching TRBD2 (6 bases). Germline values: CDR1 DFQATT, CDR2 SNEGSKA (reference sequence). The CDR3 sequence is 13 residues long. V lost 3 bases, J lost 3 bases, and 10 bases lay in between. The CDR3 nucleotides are TGCAGTGCTAGCGGGAGAGCGACAGATACGCAGTATTTT. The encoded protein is CSASGRATDTQYF.

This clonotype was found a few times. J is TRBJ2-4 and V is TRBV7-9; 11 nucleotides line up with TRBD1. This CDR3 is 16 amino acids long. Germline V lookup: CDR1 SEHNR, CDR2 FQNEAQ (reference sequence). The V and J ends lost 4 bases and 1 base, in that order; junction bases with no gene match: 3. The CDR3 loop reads CASSSGQGAAKNIQYF. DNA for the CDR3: TGTGCCAGCAGCTCAGGACAGGGGGCGGCCAAAAACATTCAGTACTTC.